This passage covers 13 T cell receptor beta chains from one sample sequenced in a study of control samples from healthy donors and cancer patients. The assay was immunoSEQ multiplex PCR, and TCRdb's table has in-frame clones only and misses some. The profile covers around 78,000 clones, with about 94% appearing a single time and 4.8% taken by the ten largest. The sequenced sample consisted of blood. These TCRs come from a woman under 30 in good health.

This clone was observed once. The rearrangement links TRBV12-3 or TRBV12-4 to TRBJ1-2; D is unclear. V dropped 2 bases and J dropped 0 bases, with 4 bases sitting between them. CDR3 length: 13 residues. CDR3 region: CASSLLSNYGYTF. In nucleotides, the CDR3 is TGTGCCAGCAGTTTACTCTCTAACTATGGCTACACCTTC.

V is TRBV11-2 and J is TRBJ2-1, with D perhaps TRBD1 (6 bases). CDR1 and CDR2 from the germline V gene are SGHAT and FQNNGV. CDR3 length: 15 residues. V was shortened by 3 bases and J by 6 bases, with 15 bases between the two germline ends. The CDR3 sequence: CASSFIGGRGNEQFF. CDR3 sequence (DNA): TGTGCCAGCAGCTTTATAGGGGGAAGGGGCAATGAGCAGTTCTTC.

This chain links TRBV28 with TRBJ2-7; a possible D gene is TRBD2 (5 bases). The CDR3 contains 14 residues. Germline loops: CDR1 MDHEN, CDR2 SYDVKM. The V gene lost 2 bases and the J gene lost 3 bases, with 11 bases spanning the gap. In DNA form, the CDR3 reads TGTGCCAGCAGTTTAGAGCGGACCCTCTACGAGCAGTACTTC. Encoded protein: CASSLERTLYEQYF.

The genes are TRBV7-5 and TRBJ1-1; the table gives TRBD1 as D, unverified against the DNA. TRBV7-5 is an annotated pseudogene. The CDR3 runs to 16 residues. CDR3 region: CARSLTTGVLDTEAFF. The CDR3 DNA reads as TGTGCCAGAAGCCTGACGACAGGGGTGTTGGACACTGAAGCTTTCTTT.

This chain connects TRBV5-1 to TRBJ1-3; D is unclear. V dropped 0 bases and J dropped 1 base, with 11 bases sitting between them. This CDR3 is built from 16 residues. The germline gives CDR1 SGHRS, CDR2 YFSETQ. CDR3 loop: CASSLGGASSGNTIYF. The CDR3 DNA is TGCGCCAGCAGCTTGGGGGGTGCGAGTTCTGGAAACACCATATATTTT.

The chain uses TRBV5-1 and TRBJ2-3; D possibly uses TRBD1 or TRBD2 (5 bases each). Per the germline V gene, CDR1 is SGHRS and CDR2 is YFSETQ. V was shortened by 4 bases and J by 2 bases, with 20 bases between the two germline ends. The CDR3 loop spans 17 amino acids. The chain's CDR3 is CASSLGLTRDLTDTQYF. In DNA form, the CDR3 reads TGCGCCAGCAGCCTCGGCCTCACCAGGGACCTCACAGATACGCAGTATTTT.

This sequence joins TRBV28 and TRBJ1-3, with D possibly being TRBD1 (6 bases). The CDR3 sequence is 15 residues long. Trimming took off 4 bases at V and 4 bases at J, with 14 bases between the two ends. CDR1 and CDR2 (germline): MDHEN, SYDVKM. In nucleotides, the CDR3 is TGTGCCAGCAGTTCCAACAGGGCTGGAGGAAACACCATATATTTT. This sequence encodes CASSSNRAGGNTIYF.

The chain carries TRBV6-2 or TRBV6-3 and TRBJ1-3; D gene ambiguous. The germline gives CDR1 MNHEY, CDR2 SVGEGT. V was pared by 2 bases and J by 2 bases, with 10 bases between. The CDR3 totals 15 residues. This CDR3 is CASSYPVGTGNTIYF. The CDR3 bases are TGTGCCAGCAGTTACCCGGTGGGGACTGGAAACACCATATATTTT.

V gene TRBV29-1 combines with J gene TRBJ1-3; D is uncertain. V dropped 6 bases and J dropped 0 bases, with 6 bases sitting between them. The CDR3 totals 12 residues. The germline V gene encodes CDR1 SQVTM and CDR2 ANQGSEA. Here the CDR3 DNA reads TGCAGCGTAAGTCCCTCTGGAAACACCATATATTTT. Protein: CSVSPSGNTIYF. Based on the CDR3 plus reference TRBV29-1 and TRBJ1-3, the full variable domain is SAVISQKPSRDICQRGTSLTIQCQVDSQVTMMFWYRQQPGQSLTLIATANQGSEATYESGFVIDKFPISRPNLTFSTLTVSNMSPEDSSIYLCSVSPSGNTIYFGEGSWLTVV.

The gene calls are TRBV7-3 and TRBJ1-1; possibly TRBD1 for D (6 bases). The CDR3 loop spans 17 amino acids. The ends were cut back, 5 bases at V and 0 bases at J, with 19 bases in the middle. Germline V gene lookup returns CDR1 SGHTA and CDR2 FQGTGA. In DNA form, the CDR3 reads TGTGCCAGCAGCCCTAACCCAACAGGGTTAGTGAACACTGAAGCTTTCTTT. Translated: CASSPNPTGLVNTEAFF.

This chain joins TRBV14 and TRBJ2-7, with 9 bases that match TRBD1. Per the germline V gene, CDR1 is SGHDN and CDR2 is FVKESK. V was clipped by 8 bases and J by 1 base; unmatched bases: 3. CDR3 size: 13 residues. This CDR3 reads CASSQGASYEQYF. In DNA, the CDR3 is TGTGCCAGCTCACAGGGGGCATCCTACGAGCAGTACTTC.

V and J are TRBV2 and TRBJ2-3, with 8 bases that match TRBD2. The CDR3 runs to 17 residues. CDR1 and CDR2 from the germline V gene are SNHLY and FYNNEI. V was pared by 1 base and J by 4 bases, with 10 bases of the junction left unmatched. The CDR3 DNA sequence: TGTGCCAGCAGTGAAGGTCTCGGGGGGGCCCCCCCAGATACGCAGTATTTT. Translating gives CASSEGLGGAPPDTQYF.

The chain links TRBV28 to TRBJ1-5, with D uncertain. There are 13 residues in the CDR3. Trimming took off 3 bases at V and 2 bases at J, with 5 bases between the two ends. Germline V gene sequence: CDR1 MDHEN, CDR2 SYDVKM. The CDR3 loop is CASSFGGNQPQHF. The CDR3 region has the DNA TGTGCCAGCAGTTTCGGAGGCAATCAGCCCCAGCATTTT. The full variable domain, with the rest looked up from reference TRBV28 and TRBJ1-5, is DVKVTQSSRYLVKRTGEKVFLECVQDMDHENMFWYRQDPGLGLRLIYFSYDVKMKEKGDIPEGYSVSREKKERFSLILESASTNQTSMYLCASSFGGNQPQHFGDGTRLSIL.